These 5 T cell receptor beta chains originate from one sample sequenced in a study of T cell repertoires in cytomegalovirus infection. Each CDR3 protein gets one entry after TCRdb re-called the reads with MiXCR. The sample includes about 230,000 distinct CDR3 sequences, approximately 22% of them seen just once. Sample: CD8+ T cells from PBMCs. The receptor source for this set is a human donor in good health (CMV status not recorded). Some clones in this sample may be carry-over from other donors' samples.

This clonotype was recorded at least ten times. The genes are TRBV2 and TRBJ2-7, with D unclear. The V end lost 6 bases, the J end lost 3 bases, and 6 bases lay between the germline ends. The CDR3 runs 11 residues. Germline V CDR1 and CDR2: SNHLY, FYNNEI. The CDR3 is CASSISYEQYF. The CDR3 DNA sequence: TGTGCCAGCAGCATCAGCTACGAGCAGTACTTC.

This CDR3 reads CASSFRSLNRGSNYGYTF. The CDR3 nucleotides read TGTGCCAGCAGTTTTCGGTCCCTTAACAGGGGGTCTAACTATGGCTACACCTTC. V usage is TRBV28 and J usage is TRBJ1-2; 8 nucleotides match TRBD1. V lost 3 bases and J lost 0; bases outside the gene matches: 12. The CDR3 is 18 residues long. CDR1 and CDR2 from the germline V gene are MDHEN and SYDVKM.

As concerns this clonotype: This may be a read error, as it is one base from a much larger clone. Likely a read error: the CDR3 ends without its conserved phenylalanine or tryptophan. CDR3 nucleotide sequence: TGTGCCAGCAGCTTAGACCCGGGAACCCGCTACGAGCAGTACTTG. Its translation is CASSLDPGTRYEQYL. The rearrangement joins TRBV7-2 to TRBJ2-7; weak D call: TRBD2 (5 bases). The CDR3 extends over 15 amino acids. The germline gives CDR1 SGHTA, CDR2 FQGNSA. V gave up 1 base and J gave up 3 bases, with 13 bases separating them.

There are many counts of this clonotype. The chain has TRBV7-8 and TRBJ2-1, with unresolved D. The CDR3 spans 12 residues. Trimming removed 5 bases from V and 4 bases from J, with 6 bases in between. Germline CDR1 SGHVS, CDR2 FQNEAQ. CDR3 loop: CASSRGYNEQFF. In nucleotides, the CDR3 is TGTGCCAGCAGCCGAGGATACAATGAGCAGTTCTTC.

The chain uses TRBV4-1 and TRBJ2-3; D is ambiguous. Germline CDR1 MGHRA, CDR2 YSYEKL. V lost 4 bases and J lost 0, with 8 bases in between. The CDR3 is 14 residues long. The CDR3 nucleotides are TGCGCCAGCAGCCTCCGGAGCAGCACAGATACGCAGTATTTT. Its translation: CASSLRSSTDTQYF.